One sample yielded the 7 T cell receptor beta chains listed below, sequenced in a study of shared clonotypes between healthy human individuals. Sequencing was performed with immunoSEQ multiplex PCR; in TCRdb, only in-frame clones are kept and a portion is missing. The sample records 2,100,000 or so clones, approximately 95% being singletons. The sample consisted of naive CD4+ T cells sorted from blood. The subset is: CD45RA+ positively selected. Receptors originate from a man aged 18 to 29 in good health.

This clone appeared once. This specimen includes other DNA sequences encoding the same CDR3. This rearrangement joins TRBV5-1 to TRBJ2-2, with D tentatively TRBD2 (5 bases). Per germline, CDR1 SGHRS and CDR2 YFSETQ. There are 14 residues in the CDR3. V was clipped by 0 bases and J by 4 bases, with 7 bases between them. Here the CDR3 reads CASSLEGGTGELFF. As DNA, the CDR3 is TGCGCCAGCAGCTTGGAAGGAGGCACCGGGGAGCTGTTTTTT.

Concerning this clone itself: Other DNA sequences within the sample encode an identical CDR3. The rearrangement links TRBV6-5 to TRBJ2-2; no clear D gene. Trimming pared 0 bases from V and 1 base from J, leaving 6 bases between. Germline loops: CDR1 MNHEY, CDR2 SVGAGI. This CDR3 region has 15 residues. CDR3 sequence (DNA): TGTGCCAGCAGTTACTCTCTTGGGAACACCGGGGAGCTGTTTTTT. This encodes CASSYSLGNTGELFF.

The V gene is TRBV28, the J gene TRBJ1-1, with D uncertain. Between the trimmed V and J ends, which lost 10 bases and 1 base, there was a span of 13 bases. CDR1 is MDHEN, CDR2 SYDVKM, per germline. The length of the CDR3 is 13 residues. CDR3 coding DNA: TGTGCCAAGAGGGAGTCCTGGAACACTGAAGCTTTCTTT. Amino acid sequence: CAKRESWNTEAFF. Drawing the rest from reference TRBV28 and TRBJ1-1, the complete variable domain is DVKVTQSSRYLVKRTGEKVFLECVQDMDHENMFWYRQDPGLGLRLIYFSYDVKMKEKGDIPEGYSVSREKKERFSLILESASTNQTSMYLCAKRESWNTEAFFGQGTRLTVV.

This chain connects TRBV7-9 to TRBJ2-7; perhaps D is TRBD1 or TRBD2 (5 bases each). This CDR3 region has 12 residues. V was trimmed by 7 bases and J by 6 bases, leaving 13 bases between them. Germline CDR1 is SEHNR and CDR2 is FQNEAQ (reference sequence). CDR3 nucleotides: TGTGCCAGCAACCCAGTGAGGGGCGAGCAGTACTTC. The encoded protein is CASNPVRGEQYF.

This chain uses TRBV18 with TRBJ2-4; the match to TRBD1 covers 7 bases. CDR1 is KGHSH, CDR2 LQKENI, per germline. Trimming took 2 bases from V and 11 from J; bases not matched to a gene: 6. The CDR3 consists of 13 residues. The CDR3 protein is CASSPVRDSLQYF. CDR3 nucleotides: TGTGCCAGCTCACCAGTCCGGGACAGCCTTCAGTACTTC.

This clone was observed a single time. The CDR3 loop reads CASSLLGTNTGELFF. The DNA for the CDR3 is TGTGCCAGCAGCTTACTAGGCACGAACACCGGGGAGCTGTTTTTT. The chain uses TRBV7-3 and TRBJ2-2; D gene uncertain. Trimming took off 2 bases at V and 0 bases at J, with 7 bases between the two ends. This CDR3 contains 15 residues. Germline CDR1 reads SGHTA; CDR2 reads FQGTGA.

CDR3 in amino acids: CASSVASGGRTDTQYF. The CDR3 region has the DNA TGCGCCAGCAGCGTAGCTAGCGGGGGGCGCACAGATACGCAGTATTTT. The V gene is TRBV5-1, the J gene TRBJ2-3, with 11 bases that match TRBD2. Germline CDR1 SGHRS, CDR2 YFSETQ. The CDR3 is 16 amino acids. J lost 1 base, V lost 4 bases, and 5 bases had no gene match.